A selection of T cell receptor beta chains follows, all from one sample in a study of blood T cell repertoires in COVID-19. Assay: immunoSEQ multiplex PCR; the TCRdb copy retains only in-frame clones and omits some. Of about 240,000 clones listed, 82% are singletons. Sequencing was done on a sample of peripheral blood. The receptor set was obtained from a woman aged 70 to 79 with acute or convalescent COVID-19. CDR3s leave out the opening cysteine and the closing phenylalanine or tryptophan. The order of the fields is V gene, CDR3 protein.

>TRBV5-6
ASSRGRENTEAF
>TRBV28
ASSHPDSHQPQH
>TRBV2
ASSESGGTDTQY
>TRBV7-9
ASSLTGGNQPQH
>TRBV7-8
ASSSGTGSSGNTIY
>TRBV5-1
ASSFTGEGPQH
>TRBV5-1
ASSLEPGPTHGYT
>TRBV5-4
ASTQRGPSYNEQF
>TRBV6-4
ASSATGDTEAF
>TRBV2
ASTRAETQY
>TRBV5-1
ASSGGQLNTGELF
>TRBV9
ASSVSPTGTTGELF
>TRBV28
ASSGDSYSGNTIY
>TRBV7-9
ASSSRDRLEYEQY
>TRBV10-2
ASSEPWTGGIYEQY
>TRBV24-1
ATSDPGQGLDNEQF
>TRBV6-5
ASSRGQANTEAF
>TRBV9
ASSVGGGETYEQY
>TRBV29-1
SVGMQQGTEAF
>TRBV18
ASSKGDDNSPLH
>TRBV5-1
ASSFHGGVQETQY
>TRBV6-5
ASSPPAGVGSPLH
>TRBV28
ASSSQGGRGYT